These T cell receptor beta chains were read from a single sample in a study of blood T cell repertoires in COVID-19. This table comes from immunoSEQ multiplex PCR, and its TCRdb copy is limited to in-frame clones, with some not included. Altogether approximately 260,000 clones are present, 89% being singletons, with the ten largest covering about 4.5%. The material sequenced was peripheral blood. The receptors originated from a woman aged 40 to 50 who had recovered from COVID-19. The CDR3 runs from the conserved cysteine through the conserved F or W. Each record gives: V gene, D gene, J gene, clone size, CDR3 protein, CDR3 DNA. The D gene is left open where the match is weak. Not all rows give a size; the values are once, few, many and, for expanded clones, a class.

>TRBV6-5|-|TRBJ2-1|-
CASSPPAGEQFF
TGTGCCAGCAGCCCCCCGGCGGGCGAGCAGTTCTTC
>TRBV2|-|TRBJ1-6|few
CACETQGWDSPLHF
TGTGCCTGCGAAACCCAGGGTTGGGATTCACCCCTCCACTTT
>TRBV2|TRBD1|TRBJ2-7|once
CASSRDRGYEQYF
TGTGCCAGTTCCCGGGACAGGGGCTACGAGCAGTACTTC
>TRBV6-2/TRBV6-3|-|TRBJ2-1|-
CASSYEQGLTQFF
TGTGCCAGCAGTTACGAGCAGGGTCTCACGCAGTTCTTC
>TRBV3-1/TRBV3-2|TRBD1|TRBJ2-5|-
CASSLDRGETQYF
TGTGCCAGCAGCCTCGACAGGGGTGAGACCCAGTACTTC
>TRBV2|TRBD1|TRBJ1-2|once
CASSEAGQYGYTF
TGTGCCAGCAGTGAAGCGGGACAGTATGGCTACACCTTC
>TRBV10-1|-|TRBJ1-1|-
CASSPTPTNTEAFF
TGCGCCAGCAGTCCGACACCTACGAACACTGAAGCTTTCTTT
>TRBV2|-|TRBJ2-7|once
CASSLLTSYEQYF
TGTGCCAGCAGCCTACTGACTAGCTACGAGCAGTACTTC
>TRBV6-1|-|TRBJ1-5|few
CASSDSYVRPQHF
TGTGCCAGCAGTGATTCCTACGTACGGCCCCAGCATTTT
>TRBV30|-|TRBJ1-6|-
CAVEVSSHNSPLHF
TGTGCCGTCGAGGTCTCGAGCCATAATTCACCCCTCCACTTT
>TRBV5-5|-|TRBJ1-5|-
CASSLEDPGGSNQPQHF
TGTGCCAGCAGCTTGGAGGATCCGGGAGGAAGCAATCAGCCCCAGCATTTT
>TRBV4-3|-|TRBJ2-1|-
CASSRQTYNEQFF
TGCGCCAGCAGCCGGCAGACTTACAATGAGCAGTTCTTC
>TRBV19|-|TRBJ2-1|once
CASSISNEQFF
TGTGCCAGTAGTATATCAAATGAGCAGTTCTTC
>TRBV5-4|TRBD1|TRBJ1-2|-
CASSFLDRGNYGYTF
TGTGCCAGCAGCTTTCTGGACAGGGGTAACTATGGCTACACCTTC
>TRBV7-8|TRBD1|TRBJ1-2|once
CASSPGTGGYGYTF
TGTGCCAGCAGCCCTGGGACAGGTGGATATGGCTACACCTTC
>TRBV27|TRBD1|TRBJ1-3|-
CASSLIGTGSGNTIYF
TGTGCCAGCAGTTTAATAGGGACAGGGTCTGGAAACACCATATATTTT
>TRBV5-1|TRBD1|TRBJ2-7|-
CASRFQTGGDEQYF
TGCGCCAGCAGGTTTCAGACAGGGGGCGACGAGCAGTACTTC
>TRBV6-1|-|TRBJ1-5|-
CASSDSGGVHQPQHF
TGTGCCAGCAGTGATTCAGGCGGGGTGCATCAGCCCCAGCATTTT
>TRBV4-2|TRBD1|TRBJ1-1|-
CASSPPGTGYTEAFF
TGTGCCAGCAGCCCACCCGGGACAGGGTACACTGAAGCTTTCTTT
>TRBV10-3|-|TRBJ1-6|-
CAISASGAYNSPLHF
TGTGCCATCAGTGCCTCCGGAGCCTATAATTCACCCCTCCACTTT
>TRBV19|TRBD1|TRBJ1-3|-
CASSIGTGAGNTIYF
TGTGCCAGTAGTATCGGGACAGGGGCTGGAAACACCATATATTTT
>TRBV18|-|TRBJ2-5|-
CASSPSQETQYF
TGTGCCAGCTCACCCTCCCAAGAGACCCAGTACTTC
>TRBV27|TRBD2|TRBJ2-1|-
CASSFVAGDEQFF
TGTGCCAGCAGTTTTGTAGCGGGGGATGAGCAGTTCTTC
>TRBV6-5|-|TRBJ1-2|few
CASSYDQQAGYGYTF
TGTGCCAGCAGTTACGATCAACAGGCAGGCTATGGCTACACCTTC
>TRBV7-2|TRBD2|TRBJ2-5|-
CASSSSFGGGQETQYF
TGTGCCAGCAGCTCCAGCTTTGGCGGGGGGCAAGAGACCCAGTACTTC
>TRBV24-1|TRBD2|TRBJ2-2|once
CATSDAGLATGELFF
TGTGCCACCAGTGATGCGGGACTAGCGACCGGGGAGCTGTTTTTT
>TRBV4-1|-|TRBJ1-4|-
CASSQVYEKLFF
TGCGCCAGCAGCCAAGTCTATGAAAAACTGTTTTTT
>TRBV7-2|TRBD1|TRBJ2-2|-
CASSLVGTGNTGELFF
TGTGCCAGCAGCTTAGTAGGGACAGGGAACACCGGGGAGCTGTTTTTT
>TRBV16|-|TRBJ2-3|-
CASSPIPTDTQYF
TGTGCCAGCAGCCCCATCCCCACAGATACGCAGTATTTT
>TRBV6-5|-|TRBJ1-2|-
CASTRGANGYTF
TGTGCCAGCACCAGGGGCGCGAATGGCTACACCTTC
>TRBV12-5|-|TRBJ1-2|-
CASGSQGFYGYTF
TGTGCTAGTGGGTCCCAGGGGTTCTATGGCTACACCTTC
>TRBV18|-|TRBJ1-2|-
CASSPEGQSFYGYTF
TGTGCCAGCTCACCCGAGGGCCAGTCTTTCTATGGCTACACCTTC
>TRBV18|-|TRBJ1-4|-
CASSPREGSEKLFF
TGTGCCAGCTCTCCCCGGGAGGGTAGCGAAAAACTGTTTTTT
>TRBV18|-|TRBJ1-5|-
CASSPGGLNQPQHF
TGTGCCAGCTCACCGGGGGGACTCAATCAGCCCCAGCATTTT
>TRBV5-6|-|TRBJ1-2|-
CASSSSRRGYGYTF
TGTGCCAGCAGCTCTTCTAGGAGAGGCTATGGCTACACCTTC
>TRBV2|TRBD1|TRBJ2-3|-
CASATGRTDTQYF
TGTGCCAGCGCGACAGGGCGCACAGATACGCAGTATTTT
>TRBV30|-|TRBJ1-2|-
CAWRGGTYGYTF
TGTGCCTGGAGGGGAGGGACCTATGGCTACACCTTC
>TRBV5-6|TRBD1|TRBJ1-5|-
CASTRGVGGPQHF
TGTGCCAGCACCAGGGGGGTAGGAGGGCCCCAGCATTTT
>TRBV5-5|TRBD2|TRBJ2-7|-
CASSPTSGGFYEQYF
TGTGCCAGCAGCCCGACTAGCGGGGGATTCTACGAGCAGTACTTC
>TRBV13|TRBD1|TRBJ2-5|-
CASSEEGQGFGTQYF
TGTGCCAGCAGCGAAGAGGGACAGGGCTTTGGGACCCAGTACTTC
>TRBV14|-|TRBJ1-1|-
CASSRTAGMNTEAFF
TGTGCCAGCAGCCGGACAGCGGGGATGAACACTGAAGCTTTCTTT
>TRBV6-5|-|TRBJ1-2|once
CASTHLGEGYTF
TGTGCCAGCACCCATCTCGGGGAAGGCTACACCTTC
>TRBV4-3|-|TRBJ2-5|-
CASSQASGETQYF
TGCGCCAGCAGCCAGGCTAGTGGAGAGACCCAGTACTTC
>TRBV4-1|-|TRBJ1-2|few
CASSRGGDGYTF
TGCGCCAGCAGCAGAGGAGGGGATGGCTACACCTTC
>TRBV21-1|-|TRBJ1-1|-
CASSKAPVGGARAFF
TGTGCCAGCAGCAAAGCCCCCGTAGGGGGCGCGAGGGCTTTCTTT
>TRBV6-5|TRBD1|TRBJ2-5|-
CASGTGQETQYF
TGTGCCAGCGGGACAGGGCAAGAGACCCAGTACTTC
>TRBV19|-|TRBJ1-6|once
CASSTYPQGLGNSPLHF
TGTGCCAGTAGTACATATCCGCAGGGTTTAGGAAATTCACCCCTCCACTTT
>TRBV7-2|-|TRBJ2-3|-
CASSLEAGPDTQYF
TGTGCCAGCAGCTTAGAAGCAGGGCCAGATACGCAGTATTTT
>TRBV3-1/TRBV3-2|-|TRBJ1-3|few
CASSPNSGNTIYF
TGTGCCAGCAGCCCCAACTCTGGAAACACCATATATTTT
>TRBV5-8|TRBD1|TRBJ1-2|-
CASSHGQGAIYGYTF
TGTGCCAGCAGCCACGGACAGGGGGCCATCTATGGCTACACCTTC
>TRBV29-1|TRBD1|TRBJ1-5|-
CSVALGTVPNQPQHF
TGCAGCGTTGCCCTAGGGACAGTTCCTAATCAGCCCCAGCATTTT
>TRBV3-1/TRBV3-2|TRBD2|TRBJ2-1|-
CASSQEGGSSYNEQFF
TGTGCCAGCAGCCAAGAGGGGGGGAGCTCCTACAATGAGCAGTTCTTC
>TRBV11-2|TRBD1|TRBJ1-1|-
CASSLAGTVYGEAFF
TGTGCCAGCAGCCTAGCCGGGACAGTGTACGGTGAAGCTTTCTTT
>TRBV18|TRBD1|TRBJ1-1|-
CASSRQGTDTEAFF
TGTGCCAGCTCACGACAGGGGACGGACACTGAAGCTTTCTTT
>TRBV19|TRBD2|TRBJ2-3|few
CASRDSGGDTGASLFADTQYF
TGTGCCAGTAGGGATAGCGGGGGGGATACCGGCGCAAGCTTGTTCGCAGATACGCAGTATTTT
>TRBV5-5|TRBD1|TRBJ2-3|-
CASTRTGGPDTQYF
TGTGCCAGCACCAGGACAGGGGGCCCAGATACGCAGTATTTT
>TRBV28|TRBD2|TRBJ2-3|-
CASGWGGAGGSDTQYF
TGTGCCAGCGGTTGGGGAGGAGCGGGGGGATCCGATACGCAGTATTTT
>TRBV28|TRBD1|TRBJ2-5|-
CASRGQGDQETQYF
TGTGCCAGCAGAGGACAGGGAGACCAAGAGACCCAGTACTTC
>TRBV7-9|TRBD1|TRBJ2-2|-
CASSLGQGNTGELFF
TGTGCCAGCAGCCTCGGACAGGGAAACACCGGGGAGCTGTTTTTT
>TRBV4-1|-|TRBJ1-4|-
CASSQVSQFEKLFF
TGCGCCAGCAGCCAAGTTTCCCAGTTCGAAAAACTGTTTTTT